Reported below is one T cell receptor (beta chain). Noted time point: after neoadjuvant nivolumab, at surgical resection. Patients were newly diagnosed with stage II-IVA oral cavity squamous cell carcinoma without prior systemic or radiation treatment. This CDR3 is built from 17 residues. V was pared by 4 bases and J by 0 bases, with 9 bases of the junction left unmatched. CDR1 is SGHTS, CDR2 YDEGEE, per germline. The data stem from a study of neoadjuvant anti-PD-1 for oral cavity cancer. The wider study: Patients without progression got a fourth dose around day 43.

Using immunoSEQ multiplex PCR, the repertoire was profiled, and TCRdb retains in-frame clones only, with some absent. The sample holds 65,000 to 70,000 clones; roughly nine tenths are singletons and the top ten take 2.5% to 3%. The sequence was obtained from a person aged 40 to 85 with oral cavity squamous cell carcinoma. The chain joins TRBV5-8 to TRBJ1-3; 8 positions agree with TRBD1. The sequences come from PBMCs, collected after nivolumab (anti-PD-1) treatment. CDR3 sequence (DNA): TGTGCCAGCAGCGCGACAGGGGTTTGGGGCTCTGGAAACACCATATATTTT. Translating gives CASSATGVWGSGNTIYF.